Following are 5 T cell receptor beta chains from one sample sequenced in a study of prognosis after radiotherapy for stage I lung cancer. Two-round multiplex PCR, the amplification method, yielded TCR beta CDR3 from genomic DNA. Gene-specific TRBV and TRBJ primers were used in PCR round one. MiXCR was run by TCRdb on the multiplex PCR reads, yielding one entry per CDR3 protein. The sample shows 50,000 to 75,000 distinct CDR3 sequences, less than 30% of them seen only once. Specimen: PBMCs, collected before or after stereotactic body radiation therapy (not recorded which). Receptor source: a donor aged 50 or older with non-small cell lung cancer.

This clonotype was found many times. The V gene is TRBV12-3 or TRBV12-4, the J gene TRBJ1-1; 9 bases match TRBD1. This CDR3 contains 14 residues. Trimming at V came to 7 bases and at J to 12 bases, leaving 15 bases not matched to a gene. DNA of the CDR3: TGTGCCAGCACGACCGGGACAGGGTCACTGGTGTCTTTCTTT. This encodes CASTTGTGSLVSFF.

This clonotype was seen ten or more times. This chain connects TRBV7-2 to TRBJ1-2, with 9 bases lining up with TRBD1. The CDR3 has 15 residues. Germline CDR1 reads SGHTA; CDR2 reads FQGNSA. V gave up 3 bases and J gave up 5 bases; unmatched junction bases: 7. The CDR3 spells CASSLGQGQRYGYTF. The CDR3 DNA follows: TGTGCCAGCAGCTTGGGACAGGGTCAGAGATATGGCTACACCTTC.

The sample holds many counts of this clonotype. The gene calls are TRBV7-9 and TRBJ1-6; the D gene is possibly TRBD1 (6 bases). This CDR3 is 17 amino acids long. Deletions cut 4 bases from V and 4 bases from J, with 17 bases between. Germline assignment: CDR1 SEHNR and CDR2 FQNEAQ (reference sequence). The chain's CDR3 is CASSSNRALGYNSPLHF. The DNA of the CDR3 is TGTGCCAGCAGCTCCAACAGGGCCCTCGGGTATAATTCACCCCTCCACTTT.

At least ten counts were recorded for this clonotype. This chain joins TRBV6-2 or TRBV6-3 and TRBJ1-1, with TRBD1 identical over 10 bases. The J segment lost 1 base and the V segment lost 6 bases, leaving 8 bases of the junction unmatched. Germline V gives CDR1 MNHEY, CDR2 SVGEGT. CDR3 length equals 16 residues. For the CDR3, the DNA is TGTGCCAGCAGACCTCCGGGACAGGGGAAGAACACTGAAGCTTTCTTT. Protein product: CASRPPGQGKNTEAFF.

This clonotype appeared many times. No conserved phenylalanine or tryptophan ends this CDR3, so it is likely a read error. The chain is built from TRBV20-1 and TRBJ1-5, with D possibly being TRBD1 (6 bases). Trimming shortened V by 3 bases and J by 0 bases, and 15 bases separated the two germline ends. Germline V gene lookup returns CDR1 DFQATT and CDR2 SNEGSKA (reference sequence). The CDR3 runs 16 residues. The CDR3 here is CSASETGSYSNQPQHS. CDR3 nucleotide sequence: TGCAGTGCTAGTGAAACAGGGTCCTATAGCAATCAGCCCCAGCATTCT.